Below, 17 T cell receptor beta chains from the same sample are listed, as sequenced in a study of shared clonotypes between healthy human individuals. Assay used: immunoSEQ multiplex PCR; TCRdb lists only in-frame clones, some missing. The data show 2 million to 2.5 million clones, almost 96% seen once. Sequences were obtained from naive CD4+ T cells sorted from blood. Stated subset: CD45RA+ positively selected. Source of these receptors: a young man in good health.

The V and J genes are TRBV6-5 and TRBJ2-7; D assignment may be TRBD1 or TRBD2 (5 bases each). This CDR3 is built from 16 residues. Between the trimmed V and J ends, which lost 4 bases and 3 bases, there was a span of 19 bases. Germline CDR1 and CDR2: MNHEY and SVGAGI. CDR3 loop: CASSSQEDFPHYEQYF. The CDR3 DNA reads as TGTGCCAGCAGTTCACAGGAGGACTTTCCGCACTACGAGCAGTACTTC.

This chain uses TRBV5-6 with TRBJ2-6; 7 bases are a match to TRBD1. Unmatched junction bases numbered 7, after V lost 4 bases and J lost 0 bases. The CDR3 is 17 amino acids. The germline V gene has CDR1 SGHDT and CDR2 YYEEEE. The CDR3 DNA follows: TGTGCCAGCAGCCCCCGGGACAGCTTCTCTGGGGCCAACGTCCTGACTTTC. It yields the protein CASSPRDSFSGANVLTF. Supplemented by reference TRBV5-6 and TRBJ2-6, the full variable domain reads DAGVTQSPTHLIKTRGQQVTLRCSPKSGHDTVSWYQQALGQGPQFIFQYYEEEERQRGNFPDRFSGHQFPNYSSELNVNALLLGDSALYLCASSPRDSFSGANVLTFGAGSRLTVL.

The rearrangement uses TRBV13 and TRBJ1-3; no clear D. With 6 bases removed from V and 4 bases from J, the gap between germline ends came to 10 bases. The CDR3 length is 13 residues. In germline, CDR1 is PRHDT, CDR2 FYEKMQ (reference sequence). The CDR3 DNA sequence: TGTGCCAGCAGGGGAGGAGTCGGAAACACCATATATTTT. This gives the protein CASRGGVGNTIYF.

V is TRBV21-1 and J is TRBJ1-2. TRBV21-1 has pseudogene status. The CDR3 contains 14 residues. CDR3 region: CASHGSPAAWGYTF. CDR3 bases: TGTGCCAGCCACGGATCGCCAGCGGCATGGGGCTACACCTTC.

Here the CDR3 reads CASSFDYGYTF. As DNA, the CDR3 is TGTGCCAGCAGCTTTGACTATGGCTACACCTTC. The chain carries TRBV5-4 and TRBJ1-2; no reliable D call. V was cut by 2 bases and J by 3 bases, with 2 bases left in between. Germline lookup yields CDR1 SGHNT and CDR2 YYREEE (reference sequence). The CDR3 spans 11 residues.

On this clone itself: At one boundary the junction diverges from the germline segment, which might be a read error. The chain is built from TRBV7-7 and TRBJ2-1; no clear D. This CDR3 comprises 12 residues. The germline V gene encodes CDR1 SSHAT and CDR2 FNYEAQ (reference sequence). Written as DNA, the CDR3 is TGTGCTAGCAGCCCCATAATAGGTGAGCAGTTCTTC. Protein sequence: CASSPIIGEQFF.

V usage is TRBV11-2 and J usage is TRBJ1-1; D perhaps matches TRBD1 (6 bases). The V gene's germline CDR1 is SGHAT and CDR2 FQNNGV. The V and J ends lost 3 bases and 2 bases respectively, with 10 bases between them. The CDR3 is 14 residues long. CDR3 sequence reads: CASSFWTANTEAFF. For the CDR3, the DNA is TGTGCCAGCAGCTTCTGGACAGCTAACACTGAAGCTTTCTTT.

This clone showed up just once. This chain joins TRBV7-9 and TRBJ1-1; no definite D call. The CDR3 totals 13 residues. Deletions cut 6 bases from V and 1 base from J, with 9 bases between. Germline V CDR1 and CDR2: SEHNR, FQNEAQ (reference sequence). Here the CDR3 DNA reads TGTGCCAGCAGTTCAACTACGAACACTGAAGCTTTCTTT. Translation gives CASSSTTNTEAFF.

The V call is TRBV18, the J call TRBJ2-4; perhaps TRBD2 as D (5 bases). Looked up from germline, CDR1 is KGHSH and CDR2 is LQKENI. This CDR3 has 12 residues. V gave up 6 bases and J gave up 11 bases, with 14 bases separating them. CDR3 in amino acids: CASSPGGGVQYF. CDR3 nucleotide sequence: TGTGCCAGCTCCCCTGGCGGAGGCGTTCAGTACTTC.

V is TRBV18 and J is TRBJ2-7; maybe TRBD2 (6 bases). Germline loops: CDR1 KGHSH, CDR2 LQKENI. V shed 3 bases and J shed 6 bases, with 12 bases lying between them. This CDR3 is built from 13 residues. The CDR3 DNA is TGTGCCAGCTCACCCATAGGAGGGACCGAGCAGTACTTC. It codes for CASSPIGGTEQYF.

In its sample, this clone was seen once. The chain couples TRBV5-6 to TRBJ2-5, with D possibly matching TRBD2 (5 bases). The CDR3 loop spans 14 amino acids. V lost 0 bases and J 5 bases, leaving 11 bases between the germline ends. Germline values: CDR1 SGHDT, CDR2 YYEEEE. CDR3 coding DNA: TGTGCCAGCAGCTTGGTAGCGACGGCGGAGACCCAGTACTTC. Protein product: CASSLVATAETQYF.

This chain joins TRBV9 and TRBJ1-5; D is uncertain. Germline V lookup: CDR1 SGDLS, CDR2 YYNGEE. This CDR3 spans 16 amino acids. The germline V and J ends were trimmed by 4 bases and 6 bases, with 20 bases remaining between them. CDR3 protein: CASSPSGSAGSQPQHF. CDR3 nucleotide sequence: TGTGCCAGCAGCCCAAGCGGCAGTGCCGGTAGTCAGCCCCAGCATTTT.

The chain uses TRBV5-1 and TRBJ2-7, with TRBD2 matching 7 bases. The CDR3 totals 15 residues. The ends lost 4 bases at V and 6 bases at J; junction bases unmatched: 13. From germline, CDR1 is SGHRS and CDR2 YFSETQ. In nucleotides, the CDR3 is TGCGCCAGCAGCCCCTTACTGGCGGGAGAGTTCGAGCAGTACTTC. Its protein is CASSPLLAGEFEQYF.

V usage is TRBV2 and J usage is TRBJ1-1; maybe TRBD1 (5 bases). This CDR3 is 14 amino acids long. V lost 3 bases to trimming and J lost 11 bases, with 19 bases between them. Germline lookup yields CDR1 SNHLY and CDR2 FYNNEI. CDR3 coding DNA: TGTGCCAGCAGTGACCAGGGTGATATAGGGGCCGCTTTCTTT. This translates into CASSDQGDIGAAFF. Supplemented by reference TRBV2 and TRBJ1-1, the full variable domain reads EPEVTQTPSHQVTQMGQEVILRCVPISNHLYFYWYRQILGQKVEFLVSFYNNEISEKSEIFDDQFSVERPDGSNFTLKIRSTKLEDSAMYFCASSDQGDIGAAFFGQGTRLTVV.

The genes are TRBV6-1 and TRBJ1-2, with 8 bases matching TRBD1. The V gene end was trimmed by 7 bases and the J gene end by 4 bases; junction bases not matched to a gene: 11. CDR1 is MNHNS and CDR2 is SASEGT in the germline V gene. This CDR3 has 15 amino acids. The chain's CDR3 is CASILGGTGGYGYTF. The CDR3 DNA sequence: TGTGCCAGCATCCTAGGGGGGACAGGTGGCTATGGCTACACCTTC.

The chain has TRBV7-3 and TRBJ1-6; 8 nucleotides agree with TRBD1. With V trimmed by 2 bases and J by 6 bases, 3 bases remained unmatched. Germline loops: CDR1 SGHTA, CDR2 FQGTGA. This CDR3 has 15 residues. The CDR3 nucleotides are TGTGCCAGCAGCTTATCAGGGGGCCCTAATTCACCCCTCCACTTT. This encodes CASSLSGGPNSPLHF.

The V call is TRBV11-2, the J call TRBJ2-7; maybe TRBD2 (5 bases). The germline CDR1 and CDR2 sequences are SGHAT and FQNNGV. V was trimmed by 1 base and J by 0 bases, leaving 16 bases between them. This CDR3 spans 17 amino acids. Here the CDR3 reads CASSLGFPGIRSYEQYF. For the CDR3, the DNA is TGTGCCAGCAGCTTAGGTTTTCCGGGGATTCGCTCCTACGAGCAGTACTTC.